The source of this T cell receptor (beta chain) is a study of vaccination effects on CD4 cells after COVID-19. Measured with immunoSEQ multiplex PCR; TCRdb has only the in-frame clones, and not every one. The sample lists about 19,000 clones, 70% to 80% seen once, with roughly a sixth in the top ten. The study, taken as a whole, reports: In the study, convalescent patients were few, and early post-infection timepoints were absent.

Trimming at V came to 7 bases and at J to 5 bases, leaving 11 bases not matched to a gene. The CDR3 extends over 16 amino acids. The germline CDR1 and CDR2 sequences are MGHDK and SYGVNS. Remarks on this clone: Its target is unknown.

Expansion of antigen-specific CD4+ T cells with viral peptide pools was carried out by the ViraFEST assay before sequencing. Isolating CD4+ T cells followed less than 11 days of culture. On day 3 and again on day 7, half the medium was replaced with IL-2 medium. The source was CD4+ T cells from PBMCs cultured with HCoV-229E spike peptides, collected before COVID-19 vaccination. The TCR originated in a human donor who received a COVID-19 vaccine. The chain combines TRBV25-1 with TRBJ2-2; the match to TRBD2 covers 9 bases. CDR3 sequence: CASTSTGTSRTGELFF. In nucleotides, the CDR3 is TGTGCCAGCACCTCTACCGGGACTAGCAGGACCGGGGAGCTGTTTTTT.